The 14 T cell receptor beta chains given below trace back to one sample, sequenced in a study of early T cells in non-severe SARS-CoV-2 infection. TCRdb analysed the 5' RACE reads with MiXCR anew, one entry per CDR3 protein. The sample contains 55,000 to 80,000 distinct CDR3 sequences, about an eighth of which appear only once. The input for sequencing was whole blood, taken at baseline. The source of these receptors is an adult who was a healthcare worker with PCR-confirmed SARS-CoV-2 infection or an uninfected control (not recorded which).

At least ten counts were recorded for this clonotype. V usage is TRBV2 and J usage is TRBJ2-1, with 8 nucleotides matching TRBD2. J gave up 6 bases and V 5 bases, and 6 bases lay outside the gene matches. Germline V lookup: CDR1 SNHLY, CDR2 FYNNEI. The CDR3 extends over 14 amino acids. Here the CDR3 DNA reads TGTGCCAGCAGTTATCGGGGGGGCGGCAATGAGCAGTTCTTC. It specifies CASSYRGGGNEQFF.

CDR3 coding DNA: TGTGCCACCAGCAGAGATCTCACAGGGTGGCGAAAAGAGACCCAGTACTTC. Translated: CATSRDLTGWRKETQYF. This sequence joins TRBV15 and TRBJ2-5, with a tentative D call TRBD1 (6 bases). This CDR3 has 17 amino acids. Trimming took off 0 bases at V and 3 bases at J, with 17 bases between the two ends. Germline-derived CDR1 and CDR2 are LNHNV and YYDKDF (reference sequence).

This clonotype was seen repeatedly, ten times or more. The V gene is TRBV24-1, the J gene TRBJ2-3, with TRBD2 matching 9 bases. The length of the CDR3 is 15 residues. CDR1 and CDR2 (germline): KGHDR, SFDVKD. Trimming took 3 bases from V and 6 from J; bases not matched to a gene: 6. This CDR3 is CATSDGAGGPDTQYF. CDR3 coding DNA: TGTGCCACCAGTGATGGAGCGGGAGGCCCGGATACGCAGTATTTT.

The chain joins TRBV5-1 to TRBJ2-1; 8 bases match TRBD1. Losses at the gene ends were 1 base for V and 7 bases for J; bases not matched to a gene: 7. CDR1 and CDR2 from the germline V gene are SGHRS and YFSETQ. CDR3 length: 15 amino acids. DNA of the CDR3: TGCGCCAGCAGCTTGTCGTTAACAGGGGGGAATGAGCAGTTCTTC. Translated, it gives CASSLSLTGGNEQFF. The variable domain in full, completed from reference TRBV5-1 and TRBJ2-1, reads KAGVTQTPRYLIKTRGQQVTLSCSPISGHRSVSWYQQTPGQGLQFLFEYFSETQRNKGNFPGRFSGRQFSNSRSEMNVSTLELGDSALYLCASSLSLTGGNEQFFGPGTRLTVL.

In this sample, this clonotype turned up once. The CDR3 reads CASSLGVGHEQYF. CDR3 nucleotides: TGTGCCAGCAGCCTTGGCGTGGGGCACGAGCAGTACTTC. This chain links TRBV5-4 with TRBJ2-7, with a possible D match to TRBD1 (5 bases). Germline CDR1 and CDR2: SGHNT and YYREEE (reference sequence). The V and J ends lost 4 bases and 5 bases respectively, with 13 bases between them. The CDR3 is 13 residues long. The full variable domain, in which reference TRBV5-4 and TRBJ2-7 provide the parts outside the CDR3, is ETGVTQSPTHLIKTRGQQVTLRCSSQSGHNTVSWYQQALGQGPQFIFQYYREEENGRGNFPPRFSGLQFPNYSSELNVNALELDDSALYLCASSLGVGHEQYFGPGTRLTVT.

This clonotype has only a few counts. The chain recombines TRBV27 with TRBJ2-1; 7 bases are shared with TRBD2. The CDR3 spans 16 residues. V shed 5 bases and J 4 bases; nucleotides not matched to a gene: 11. CDR1 is MNHEY, CDR2 SMNVEV, per germline (reference sequence). The CDR3 spells CASSRTPSAGYNEQFF. The CDR3 DNA sequence: TGTGCCAGCAGTCGAACCCCCTCAGCGGGGTACAATGAGCAGTTCTTC.

The CDR3 DNA sequence: TGCGCCAGCAGCTTGGTCGACGGTTACGAGCAGTACTTC. This sequence encodes CASSLVDGYEQYF. The chain links TRBV5-1 to TRBJ2-7; D ambiguous. V shed 0 bases and J shed 4 bases, with 8 bases lying between them. The CDR3 sequence is 13 residues long. The germline CDR1 and CDR2 sequences are SGHRS and YFSETQ.

This chain links TRBV6-5 with TRBJ1-3; D unresolved. Germline CDR1 is MNHEY and CDR2 is SVGAGI. Trimming stripped 6 bases from V and 3 bases from J, with 9 bases between. There are 13 residues in the CDR3. Here the CDR3 reads CASSPWGGNTIYF. The CDR3 nucleotides read TGTGCCAGCAGCCCATGGGGTGGAAACACCATATATTTT.

This clonotype was observed at least ten times. This rearrangement joins TRBV11-2 to TRBJ2-6, with D unclear. The germline CDR1 and CDR2 sequences are SGHAT and FQNNGV. V lost 3 bases, J lost 2 bases, and 5 bases lay in between. This CDR3 comprises 14 residues. The CDR3 DNA follows: TGTGCCAGCAGCTTCCGTACTGGGGCCAACGTCCTGACTTTC. This sequence encodes CASSFRTGANVLTF.

This clonotype has a count of ten or more. The gene calls are TRBV7-3 and TRBJ2-1; maybe TRBD1 (5 bases). Germline-derived CDR1 and CDR2 are SGHTA and FQGTGA. V lost 1 base and J lost 4, with 8 bases in between. This CDR3 spans 14 amino acids. The CDR3 region is CASSLRQSYNEQFF. The CDR3, as DNA: TGTGCCAGCAGCTTAAGACAGAGTTACAATGAGCAGTTCTTC.

This clonotype was recorded at least ten times. The chain couples TRBV20-1 to TRBJ2-5; 8 bases are a match to TRBD2. The ends lost 5 bases at V and 5 bases at J; junction bases unmatched: 13. The length of the CDR3 is 15 residues. CDR1 is DFQATT, CDR2 SNEGSKA, per germline (reference sequence). CDR3 in amino acids: CSAATRGLALETQYF. Here the CDR3 DNA reads TGCAGTGCTGCCACGCGAGGACTAGCTCTGGAGACCCAGTACTTC.

This clonotype has ten or more counts. The rearrangement uses TRBV29-1 and TRBJ2-1; a weak D match, TRBD1 (5 bases). Germline V lookup: CDR1 SQVTM, CDR2 ANQGSEA. There are 12 residues in the CDR3. The V gene lost 5 bases and the J gene lost 10 bases, with 15 bases spanning the gap. The CDR3 loop is CSVSSGAGEQFF. The CDR3 DNA reads TGCAGCGTTTCTTCCGGAGCAGGGGAGCAGTTCTTC.

The sample holds many counts of this clonotype. The rearrangement joins TRBV6-2 or TRBV6-3 to TRBJ1-6, with D possibly being TRBD1 (5 bases). The CDR3 runs to 13 residues. Germline-derived CDR1 and CDR2 are MNHEY and SVGEGT. The germline V and J ends were trimmed by 7 bases and 5 bases, with 9 bases remaining between them. CDR3 amino acids: CASTGGDNSPLHF. The CDR3 DNA reads as TGTGCCAGCACTGGGGGAGATAATTCACCCCTCCACTTT.

This clonotype was counted only a few times. The V call is TRBV12-3 or TRBV12-4, the J call TRBJ2-7; TRBD2 matches 7 bases. This CDR3 region has 15 residues. With V trimmed by 5 bases and J by 4 bases, 11 bases remained unmatched. CDR3 region: CASSRVWRERYEQYF. In DNA, the CDR3 is TGTGCCAGCAGTCGTGTATGGCGGGAGCGTTACGAGCAGTACTTC.